The 8 T cell receptor beta chains in this list originate from one sample, sequenced in a study of blood T cell repertoires in COVID-19. Measured with immunoSEQ multiplex PCR; TCRdb has only the in-frame clones, and not every one. The table has more than 300,000 clones, roughly 90% seen once; the top ten hold approximately 4.1%. The sequencing sample was made of PBMCs or T cells enriched from blood (not recorded which). These receptors all come from a woman aged 25 to 39 who had been exposed to COVID-19.

The V gene is TRBV2, the J gene TRBJ1-3; the D is unclear. Germline V gives CDR1 SNHLY, CDR2 FYNNEI. Trimming took off 8 bases at V and 0 bases at J, with 11 bases between the two ends. The CDR3 spans 14 residues. The CDR3 nucleotides are TGTGCCAGCCGGGAGTCCAGCTCTGGAAACACCATATATTTT. Translated, it gives CASRESSSGNTIYF.

V gene TRBV12-5 combines with J gene TRBJ1-6; 7 bases map to TRBD1. Germline CDR1 LGHNT, CDR2 FRNRAP. CDR3 length: 14 residues. The ends lost 5 bases at V and 7 bases at J; junction bases unmatched: 5. CDR3 region: CASGPTGNNSPLHF. The CDR3, as DNA: TGTGCTAGTGGTCCGACAGGGAACAATTCACCCCTCCACTTT.

The chain has TRBV28 and TRBJ1-1; weak D call: TRBD1 (5 bases). The CDR3 spans 19 residues. V was trimmed by 7 bases and J by 1 base, leaving 28 bases between them. CDR1 is MDHEN, CDR2 SYDVKM, per germline. In DNA, the CDR3 is TGTGCCAGCATTCGGATGGTGCAGGGATGGATAGGTACGAACACTGAAGCTTTCTTT. Its translation: CASIRMVQGWIGTNTEAFF.

The rearrangement uses TRBV5-1 and TRBJ1-2; D not resolved. The CDR3 sequence is 13 residues long. Germline assignment: CDR1 SGHRS and CDR2 YFSETQ. With 0 bases removed from V and 8 bases from J, the gap between germline ends came to 11 bases. DNA for the CDR3: TGCGCCAGCAGCTTGGGGGCAGCCAGCGGCTACACCTTC. This codes for CASSLGAASGYTF. Full variable domain (remainder filled in from reference TRBV5-1 and TRBJ1-2): KAGVTQTPRYLIKTRGQQVTLSCSPISGHRSVSWYQQTPGQGLQFLFEYFSETQRNKGNFPGRFSGRQFSNSRSEMNVSTLELGDSALYLCASSLGAASGYTFGSGTRLTVV.

This clone has only a few counts. The genes are TRBV11-2 and TRBJ1-2; D unclear. Per the germline V gene, CDR1 is SGHAT and CDR2 is FQNNGV. Trimming removed 1 base at V and 7 bases at J, with 4 bases between. This CDR3 region has 11 residues. The CDR3 DNA is TGTGCCAGCAGCTTAGTGGCTGGCTACACCTTC. Its translation is CASSLVAGYTF.

The genes are TRBV5-4 and TRBJ2-3; 10 bases match TRBD2. Germline lookup yields CDR1 SGHNT and CDR2 YYREEE (reference sequence). J gave up 3 bases and V 2 bases, and 6 bases lay outside the gene matches. The length of the CDR3 is 16 residues. Written as DNA, the CDR3 is TGTGCCAGCAGCTTCTCGGCTAGCGGGGGAACAGATACGCAGTATTTT. Translation: CASSFSASGGTDTQYF. Using reference TRBV5-4 and TRBJ2-3 for the parts outside the CDR3, the full variable domain is ETGVTQSPTHLIKTRGQQVTLRCSSQSGHNTVSWYQQALGQGPQFIFQYYREEENGRGNFPPRFSGLQFPNYSSELNVNALELDDSALYLCASSFSASGGTDTQYFGPGTRLTVL.

The chain has TRBV5-1 and TRBJ1-1, with D perhaps matching TRBD1 (5 bases). Trimming cost V 4 bases and J 4 bases, with 14 bases left between them. Germline V gene lookup returns CDR1 SGHRS and CDR2 YFSETQ. This CDR3 has 14 amino acids. The CDR3: CASSNQGHGTEAFF. The CDR3 region has the DNA TGCGCCAGCAGCAATCAGGGTCACGGCACTGAAGCTTTCTTT.

The rearrangement joins TRBV11-3 to TRBJ2-5; TRBD1 aligns across 7 bases. CDR1 is SGHNT and CDR2 is YENEEA in the germline V gene. This CDR3 region has 15 residues. J was trimmed by 5 bases and V by 1 base; bases with no gene match: 7. CDR3 sequence reads: CASSLGTARGETQYF. DNA of the CDR3: TGTGCCAGCAGCTTAGGCACGGCCAGGGGGGAGACCCAGTACTTC.